The 10 T cell receptor beta chains below all came from one sample that was sequenced in a study of shared clonotypes between healthy human individuals (dated by TCRdb to the early 2020s). The method behind the library was the immunoSEQ multiplex PCR assay. The table was pulled from immuneACCESS by TCRdb, which kept in-frame rearrangements only. Such tables lose some clones; where checked, under half of the loss comes from unresolved V genes, and the rest has no known cause. The sample includes approximately 1.9 million clones, with 93% observed a single time. The ten largest make up less than 2% of the sample. For the CD8 naive samples, CD45RO-negative cells were positively selected for CCR7, yielding a CD45RA+CCR7+ population from which TemRA cells were excluded. Sequencing was performed on naive CD8+ T cells from PBMCs. Interpreted using the paper, the cell subset or site label stands for: CD45RA+CCR7+. The receptors were gathered from a man aged 18 to 30 in good health. Some clones in this sample may be carry-over from other donors' samples.

Note on this clone: This specimen includes other DNA sequences encoding the same CDR3. The genes are TRBV7-3 and TRBJ2-1; D is unresolved. Per the germline V gene, CDR1 is SGHTA and CDR2 is FQGTGA. The germline V and J ends were trimmed by 1 base and 3 bases, with 4 bases remaining between them. The CDR3 is 13 residues long. DNA for the CDR3: TGTGCCAGCAGCTTAAGGGGCTACAATGAGCAGTTCTTC. Translation gives CASSLRGYNEQFF.

The rearrangement links TRBV19 to TRBJ1-4; D might be TRBD1 (5 bases). CDR1 LNHDA and CDR2 SQIVND come from the germline V gene (reference sequence). V lost 5 bases, J lost 5 bases, and 12 bases lay in between. The CDR3 is made up of 14 amino acids. The CDR3 reads CASSPPGRNEKLFF. DNA for the CDR3: TGTGCCAGTAGTCCCCCGGGACGAAATGAAAAACTGTTTTTT.

CDR3 sequence (DNA): TGTGCCAGCAGCTTAGCTGCTAGGTCCTACGAGCAGTACTTC. Protein sequence: CASSLAARSYEQYF. This sequence joins TRBV7-8 and TRBJ2-7; D unresolved. Germline V gives CDR1 SGHVS, CDR2 FQNEAQ. Trimming removed 0 bases from V and 1 base from J, with 7 bases in between. This CDR3 contains 14 residues.

The chain carries TRBV5-4 and TRBJ2-7; D is possibly TRBD2 (5 bases). Germline V CDR1 and CDR2: SGHNT, YYREEE (reference sequence). V was cut by 6 bases and J by 6 bases, with 22 bases left in between. The CDR3 is 15 residues long. The CDR3 loop is CASTPRGLALAEQYF. The CDR3 DNA reads TGTGCCAGCACTCCACGGGGTCTAGCCCTCGCCGAGCAGTACTTC.

A single count supports this clone. This chain uses TRBV7-2 with TRBJ2-2, with TRBD2 matching over 8 bases. This CDR3 is 14 amino acids long. Trimming removed 1 base from V and 7 bases from J; junction bases left unmatched: 2. The germline CDR1 and CDR2 sequences are SGHTA and FQGNSA. The CDR3 bases are TGTGCCAGCAGCTTAGAACTAGCGGTCGGGGAGCTGTTTTTT. Its translation is CASSLELAVGELFF.

Details on this clone: One end of the junction varies from germline; a read error may be responsible. The chain employs TRBV27 and TRBJ2-7; D may correspond to TRBD1 or TRBD2 (6 bases each). Germline V CDR1 and CDR2: MNHEY, SMNVEV (reference sequence). This CDR3 contains 14 residues. The CDR3 coding sequence is TGTGCCAGCAGTTTAAGAGGGGGGTACGGGGTTGTTGGCTTC. Its translation: CASSLRGGYGVVGF.

This chain joins TRBV4-3 and TRBJ1-2, with 7 bases fitting TRBD1. In germline, CDR1 is LGHNA, CDR2 YSLEER. CDR3 length: 12 amino acids. The V gene end was trimmed by 6 bases and the J gene end by 8 bases; junction bases not matched to a gene: 6. The CDR3 nucleotides read TGCGCCAGCAGAAATTACAGGGGCGGCTACACCTTC. Protein sequence: CASRNYRGGYTF.

This clone was observed once. The gene calls are TRBV28 and TRBJ1-5; D is unresolved. The CDR3 is 15 amino acids. Trimming removed 1 base at V and 4 bases at J, with 11 bases between. The germline CDR1 and CDR2 sequences are MDHEN and SYDVKM. The CDR3 loop reads CASSLYADRNQPQHF. The CDR3 region has the DNA TGTGCCAGCAGTTTATACGCCGACCGGAATCAGCCCCAGCATTTT.

The V call is TRBV2, the J call TRBJ2-1, with 10 bases matching TRBD2. This CDR3 spans 15 amino acids. Germline CDR1 is SNHLY and CDR2 is FYNNEI. Unmatched junction bases numbered 7, after V lost 8 bases and J lost 3 bases. CDR3 region: CASAGTSDVYNEQFF. The CDR3 nucleotides are TGTGCCAGCGCGGGGACTAGCGATGTCTACAATGAGCAGTTCTTC. The full variable domain, with the rest looked up from reference TRBV2 and TRBJ2-1, is EPEVTQTPSHQVTQMGQEVILRCVPISNHLYFYWYRQILGQKVEFLVSFYNNEISEKSEIFDDQFSVERPDGSNFTLKIRSTKLEDSAMYFCASAGTSDVYNEQFFGPGTRLTVL.

The V and J genes are TRBV7-9 and TRBJ2-5, with D maybe TRBD2 (5 bases). The assigned J gene may be wrong: the sequence end matches TRBJ2-7 better. This CDR3 is 18 amino acids long. Germline assignment: CDR1 SEHNR and CDR2 FQNEAQ (reference sequence). The CDR3 bases are TGTGCCAGCAGCTCCCGAGCCGTAGGAGGAGATCCGAACTACGAGCAGTACTTC. Translation: CASSSRAVGGDPNYEQYF.